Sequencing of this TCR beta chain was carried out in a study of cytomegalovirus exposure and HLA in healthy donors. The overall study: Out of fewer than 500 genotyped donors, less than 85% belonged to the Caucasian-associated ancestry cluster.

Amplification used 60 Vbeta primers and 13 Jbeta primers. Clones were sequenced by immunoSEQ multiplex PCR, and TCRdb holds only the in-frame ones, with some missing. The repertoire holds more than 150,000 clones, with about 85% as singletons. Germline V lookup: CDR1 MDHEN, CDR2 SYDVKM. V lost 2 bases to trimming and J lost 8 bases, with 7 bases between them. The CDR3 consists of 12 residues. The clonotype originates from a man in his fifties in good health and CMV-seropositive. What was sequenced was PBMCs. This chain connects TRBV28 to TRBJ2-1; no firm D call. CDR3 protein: CASSLLEDEQFF. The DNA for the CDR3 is TGTGCCAGCAGTTTACTAGAGGATGAGCAGTTCTTC.